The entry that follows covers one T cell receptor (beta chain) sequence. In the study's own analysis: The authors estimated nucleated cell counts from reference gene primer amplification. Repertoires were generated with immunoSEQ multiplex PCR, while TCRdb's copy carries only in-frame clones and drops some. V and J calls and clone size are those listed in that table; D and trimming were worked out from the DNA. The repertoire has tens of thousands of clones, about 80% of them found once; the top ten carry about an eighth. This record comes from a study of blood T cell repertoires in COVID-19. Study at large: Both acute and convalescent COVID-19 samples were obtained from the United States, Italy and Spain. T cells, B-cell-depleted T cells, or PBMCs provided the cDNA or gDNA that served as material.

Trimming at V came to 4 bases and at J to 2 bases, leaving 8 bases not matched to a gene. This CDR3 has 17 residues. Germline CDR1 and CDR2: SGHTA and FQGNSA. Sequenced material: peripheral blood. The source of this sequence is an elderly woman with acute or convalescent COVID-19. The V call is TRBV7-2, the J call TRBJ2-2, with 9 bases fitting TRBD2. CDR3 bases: TGTGCCAGCAGCTACCGGACTAGCGTCGTCAACACCGGGGAGCTGTTTTTT. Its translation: CASSYRTSVVNTGELFF.